The 12 T cell receptor beta chains given below trace back to one sample, sequenced in a study of blood T cell repertoires in COVID-19. Here immunoSEQ multiplex PCR was the method, and the copy in TCRdb shows in-frame clones only, minus some. This repertoire shows approximately 210,000 clones, 70% to 90% found once; its top ten account for less than 8%. What was sequenced was peripheral blood. The receptors stem from a woman in her forties or fifties with active or convalescent COVID-19.

This clone was counted only a few times. The rearrangement joins TRBV29-1 to TRBJ1-1; 10 positions agree with TRBD1. V shed 8 bases, J shed 4 bases, and the junction held 7 bases outside the gene matches. The CDR3 is 13 amino acids. Germline loops: CDR1 SQVTM, CDR2 ANQGSEA. CDR3 residues: CSFSDRGFTEAFF. For the CDR3, the DNA is TGCAGCTTCTCGGACAGGGGGTTCACTGAAGCTTTCTTT.

The chain employs TRBV6-5 and TRBJ1-2; 11 nucleotides agree with TRBD1. Germline assignment: CDR1 MNHEY and CDR2 SVGAGI. The CDR3 consists of 13 residues. After removal of 8 bases from V and 8 bases from J, the junction contained 7 bases not matched to a gene. The CDR3 here is CASDPGTGGGYTF. In DNA form, the CDR3 reads TGTGCCAGCGATCCCGGGACAGGGGGGGGCTACACCTTC.

Note on this clone: The same CDR3 also results from other DNA sequences found in this sample. This sequence joins TRBV10-3 and TRBJ2-3; D uncertain. Germline CDR1 ENHRY, CDR2 SYGVKD. This CDR3 comprises 14 residues. V shed 0 bases and J shed 0 bases, with 4 bases lying between them. CDR3 sequence (DNA): TGTGCCATCAGTGAGTCCGGGAGCACAGATACGCAGTATTTT. This codes for CAISESGSTDTQYF.

The V and J genes are TRBV13 and TRBJ1-5; D gene unclear. Germline V lookup: CDR1 PRHDT, CDR2 FYEKMQ (reference sequence). The V end was cut by 0 bases, the J end by 5 bases, with 11 bases between. The CDR3 runs to 15 residues. CDR3 in amino acids: CASSLGPPGHQPQHF. The DNA of the CDR3 is TGTGCCAGCAGCTTAGGGCCGCCAGGCCATCAGCCCCAGCATTTT.

The V and J genes are TRBV10-3 and TRBJ1-1; 7 nucleotides line up with TRBD1. CDR1 is ENHRY, CDR2 SYGVKD, per germline. V was pared by 6 bases and J by 0 bases, with 4 bases of the junction left unmatched. CDR3 length: 14 amino acids. CDR3 sequence (DNA): TGTGCCATCAGGGGACAGTCGGTGAACACTGAAGCTTTCTTT. It translates to CAIRGQSVNTEAFF.

J is TRBJ1-1 and V is TRBV19, with TRBD1 identical over 8 bases. The CDR3 extends over 15 amino acids. V lost 5 bases to trimming and J lost 5 bases; unmatched junction nucleotides: 10. Germline V gene sequence: CDR1 LNHDA, CDR2 SQIVND (reference sequence). This CDR3 reads CASSPGQGRKTEAFF. The CDR3 region has the DNA TGTGCCAGTAGTCCAGGACAGGGCCGGAAAACTGAAGCTTTCTTT. Full variable domain (outside the CDR3, taken from reference TRBV19 and TRBJ1-1): DGGITQSPKYLFRKEGQNVTLSCEQNLNHDAMYWYRQDPGQGLRLIYYSQIVNDFQKGDIAEGYSVSREKKESFPLTVTSAQKNPTAFYLCASSPGQGRKTEAFFGQGTRLTVV.

The chain couples TRBV5-6 to TRBJ2-3; 14 bases align to TRBD2. Germline CDR1 and CDR2: SGHDT and YYEEEE. This CDR3 comprises 17 residues. The J segment lost 5 bases and the V segment lost 0 bases, leaving 5 bases of the junction unmatched. The chain's CDR3 is CASSLGLAGGLGDTQYF. In DNA, the CDR3 is TGTGCCAGCAGCTTGGGACTAGCGGGGGGGCTTGGAGATACGCAGTATTTT.

This clone appeared many times. V is TRBV4-1 and J is TRBJ2-7; tentatively, D is TRBD2 (5 bases). The CDR3 consists of 14 residues. The V gene's germline CDR1 is MGHRA and CDR2 YSYEKL. Trimming removed 0 bases at V and 2 bases at J, with 8 bases between. The CDR3 loop reads CASSQEGLTYEQYF. Here the CDR3 DNA reads TGCGCCAGCAGCCAAGAAGGACTTACCTACGAGCAGTACTTC.

V gene TRBV7-2 combines with J gene TRBJ2-3; 7 nucleotides agree with TRBD2. CDR3 size: 13 residues. V trimming: 5 bases; J trimming: 12 bases; junction bases outside the gene matches: 11. The germline gives CDR1 SGHTA, CDR2 FQGNSA. The CDR3 nucleotides read TGTGCCAGCAGCCCGTACAGACTAGCAAATCAGTATTTT. As protein: CASSPYRLANQYF.

This chain joins TRBV7-7 and TRBJ2-5; 8 bases are a match to TRBD2. This CDR3 region has 15 residues. The J segment lost 2 bases and the V segment lost 7 bases, leaving 9 bases of the junction unmatched. CDR1 SSHAT and CDR2 FNYEAQ come from the germline V gene (reference sequence). The CDR3 DNA follows: TGTGCCAGCACCAACGGGGGGGCCTCTCAAGAGACCCAGTACTTC. Encoded protein: CASTNGGASQETQYF. The whole variable domain, remainder taken from reference TRBV7-7 and TRBJ2-5, is GAGVSQSPRYKVTKRGQDVTLRCDPISSHATLYWYQQALGQGPEFLTYFNYEAQPDKSGLPSDRFSAERPEGSISTLTIQRTEQRDSAMYRCASTNGGASQETQYFGPGTRLLVL.

The chain links TRBV27 to TRBJ2-3; TRBD2 matches at 7 bases. Germline trimming cut 4 bases from V and 5 bases from J; bases unmatched to any gene: 6. CDR1 MNHEY and CDR2 SMNVEV come from the germline V gene (reference sequence). This CDR3 has 14 residues. CDR3 sequence: CASSWGRGGDTQYF. The CDR3 bases are TGTGCCAGCAGTTGGGGGAGGGGAGGAGATACGCAGTATTTT.

The chain couples TRBV5-1 to TRBJ1-2, with D possibly being TRBD1 (6 bases). Trimming shortened V by 4 bases and J by 8 bases, and 15 bases separated the two germline ends. Germline V gene lookup returns CDR1 SGHRS and CDR2 YFSETQ. CDR3 length: 13 amino acids. The CDR3 protein is CASSVTGNGGYTF. DNA for the CDR3: TGCGCCAGCAGCGTTACAGGGAACGGCGGCTACACCTTC. Complete variable domain (other parts from reference TRBV5-1 and TRBJ1-2): KAGVTQTPRYLIKTRGQQVTLSCSPISGHRSVSWYQQTPGQGLQFLFEYFSETQRNKGNFPGRFSGRQFSNSRSEMNVSTLELGDSALYLCASSVTGNGGYTFGSGTRLTVV.